This T cell receptor (beta chain) was found in a study of molecular identifiers for immune sequencing clone quantification. Sorting recovered naive CD8 T cells on a CD8+CD4-CCR7+CD45RA+ profile. Previously described methods and listed TCR primers produced bulk TCR libraries. TCRdb independently ran MiXCR on the PCR reads; one entry per CDR3 protein. The sample consists of more than 450,000 distinct CDR3 sequences, roughly a fifth of them appearing once. Notes on the study in general: The study found clones above 20 RNA copies held over 97% of effector molecules and under 1% in naive cells.

As for this clonotype: The target antigen is unknown. An end of the junction differs from the germline gene, which may be a read error.

This CDR3 has 15 amino acids. The sequence was obtained from a human donor in good health. Some libraries in this study had Jurkat cell RNA spiked in. The specimen sequenced was naive CD8+ T cells from blood, with Jurkat cell RNA spiked in. Regarding subset: FACS-sorted CD8+CD4-CCR7+CD45RA+ naive T cells. The chain carries TRBV12-3 or TRBV12-4 and TRBJ2-6; either TRBD1 or TRBD2 may supply D (5 bases each). CDR3: CASSTASSGANVPTF. In DNA form, the CDR3 reads TGTGCCAGCAGTACCGCTAGCTCTGGGGCCAACGTCCCGACTTTC.